These T cell receptor beta chains were read from a single sample in a study of human T cells and chemical hapten exposure. TCRdb recomputed calls from the RACE reads with MiXCR, one row per CDR3 protein. In the table there are tens of thousands of distinct CDR3 sequences, approximately 10% of which are singletons. The sample in question was whole blood, obtained in connection with sensitization to the hapten diphenylcyclopropenone (DPC). The receptors derive from a man between 18 and 29 years old with alopecia areata. Some clones in this sample may be carry-over from other donors' samples. CDR3s include the opening cysteine and the closing phenylalanine or tryptophan. A D gene is named only where the DNA matches it firmly. Rows give clone size only sometimes, using once, few, many, or a class for an expanded clone.

v_call	clone_size	j_call	d_call	cdr3_nt	cdr3_aa
TRBV4-2	many	TRBJ2-7	.	TGTGCCAGCAGCCAAGGAGACGGAACTTCGCAGTACTTC	CASSQGDGTSQYF
TRBV11-2	few	TRBJ1-6	TRBD1	TGTGCCAGCATTTTATACCGGGACAGGGATGGCTCACCCCTCCACTTT	CASILYRDRDGSPLHF
TRBV9	.	TRBJ2-5	.	TGTGCCAGCAGCCCCCACGGGGCAGGGGCCGAGACCCAGTACTTC	CASSPHGAGAETQYF
TRBV25-1	few	TRBJ2-3	.	TGTGCCAGCAGTGAATCTCTGCGGGGGCTAACAGATACGCAGTATTTT	CASSESLRGLTDTQYF
TRBV10-1	.	TRBJ2-3	.	TGCGCCAGCAGCGTCGGCGAGGATACGCAGTATTTT	CASSVGEDTQYF
TRBV5-1	few	TRBJ2-1	.	TGCGCCAGCAGCTTAGGTGGTCACGGGGAGTACAATGAGCAGTTCTTC	CASSLGGHGEYNEQFF
TRBV28	many	TRBJ2-3	.	TGTGCCAGCAGTTTCGGGGATTATACGCAGTATTTT	CASSFGDYTQYF
TRBV18	many	TRBJ1-5	.	TGTGCCAGCTCACCCTCAGGGGAGGGGCAGCCCCAGCATTTT	CASSPSGEGQPQHF
TRBV11-2	.	TRBJ2-1	.	TGTGCCAGCAGCTCCGGTGGGGGACCCGCTGAGCAGTTCTTC	CASSSGGGPAEQFF
TRBV9	few	TRBJ1-1	TRBD1	TGTGCCAGCAGCGCATCGGACAGGTCGTACACTGAAGCTTTCTTT	CASSASDRSYTEAFF
TRBV7-2	few	TRBJ2-7	TRBD1	TGTGCCAGCAGCCGAGGACAGGACACCTACGAGCAGTACTTC	CASSRGQDTYEQYF
TRBV11-3	few	TRBJ2-7	.	TGTGCCAGCAGCCCCGGGAGTAAGCCCTACGAGCAGTACTTC	CASSPGSKPYEQYF
TRBV10-2	.	TRBJ2-5	TRBD2	TGCGCCAGCAGTGAGGTCCCAGCGGGGGGGCCGAAGACCCAGTACTTC	CASSEVPAGGPKTQYF
TRBV6-4	.	TRBJ1-6	TRBD1	TGTGCCAGCTTCGATCTTAGGCCGGGACAGGGTGAATCACCCCTCCACTTT	CASFDLRPGQGESPLHF
TRBV6-5	.	TRBJ2-7	.	TGTGCCAGCAGTTACTCAAGGGGCTACGAGCAGTACTTC	CASSYSRGYEQYF
TRBV5-1	.	TRBJ2-1	.	TGCGCCAGCAGCTTGGCCGAAACAGGGAGGAATGAGCAGTTCTTC	CASSLAETGRNEQFF
TRBV20-1	many	TRBJ1-5	.	TGCAGTGCTAGAGAAAGGTGGGGGGTGAGCAATCAGCCCCAGCATTTT	CSARERWGVSNQPQHF
TRBV6-1	few	TRBJ1-6	.	TGTGCCAGCAGGGCCACTGGGCGGTCCCTCCACTTT	CASRATGRSLHF
TRBV20-1	few	TRBJ1-5	TRBD1	TGCAGTGCTACCGGGACAGGGCCCATGAATCAGCCCCAGCATTTT	CSATGTGPMNQPQHF
TRBV6-5	many	TRBJ1-2	.	TGTGCCAGCAGTTCTCCCCTCGGGACTGAGGGGTATGGCTACACCTTC	CASSSPLGTEGYGYTF
TRBV5-1	few	TRBJ2-7	.	TGCGCCAGCAGCCCCGGGGCTGCCACCTACGAGCAGTACTTC	CASSPGAATYEQYF
TRBV6-2/TRBV6-3	few	TRBJ2-7	.	TGTGCCAGCAGTTACTCCGAGGGGGACTACGAGCAGTACTTC	CASSYSEGDYEQYF
TRBV7-2	.	TRBJ2-7	TRBD1	TGTGCCAGCAGCTTAGTCTCACAGGGGCTTTACGAGCAGTACTTC	CASSLVSQGLYEQYF
TRBV4-2	.	TRBJ2-5	.	TGTGCCAGCAGCCCCGCGACTGGGGGTAAAGAGACCCAGTACTTC	CASSPATGGKETQYF
TRBV21-1	many	TRBJ2-5	.	TGTGCCAGCAGCAAGGCCCCTCAACATTATAGCGGGGGGCCCGAACCTCAAGAGACCCAGTACTTC	CASSKAPQHYSGGPEPQETQYF
TRBV29-1	.	TRBJ1-2	TRBD1	TGCAGCGAGACAGGGTCGGCCGGCTACACCTTC	CSETGSAGYTF
TRBV4-1	.	TRBJ2-7	.	TGCGCCAGCAGCTATGCGAGTAGGGCAGGTAACTCCTACGAGCAGTACTTC	CASSYASRAGNSYEQYF
TRBV4-3	many	TRBJ1-3	.	TGCGCCAGCAGCCAAGAGGAAGGGTCTTCTGGAAACACCATATATTTT	CASSQEEGSSGNTIYF
TRBV20-1	few	TRBJ2-7	.	TGCAGTGCTAGGACAGCCCACGAGCAGTACTTC	CSARTAHEQYF
TRBV7-2	.	TRBJ2-2	.	TGTGCCAGCAGCTTAGCGCCCCCAGGGCTTGGAAACACCGGGGAGCTGTTTTTT	CASSLAPPGLGNTGELFF
TRBV3-1	many	TRBJ2-1	TRBD1	TGTGCCAGCAGCCAATTAGGGATCTCTATCGAACAGGGGAAAAATGAGCAGTTCTTC	CASSQLGISIEQGKNEQFF
TRBV7-8	many	TRBJ1-1	.	TGTGCCAGCAGCGTGACAGCGAACACTGAAGCTTTCTTT	CASSVTANTEAFF
TRBV18	few	TRBJ1-6	.	TGTGCCAGCTCATTGTCCGGGACCGGGAAGCCCCTCCACTTT	CASSLSGTGKPLHF
TRBV29-1	few	TRBJ2-3	TRBD2	TGCAGCGTTGAAGATCTTAGGCTAGCGGGGGGGGATACGCAGTATTTT	CSVEDLRLAGGDTQYF
TRBV20-1	few	TRBJ1-1	.	TGCAGTGCGAGAGACCCCTATGGGGGAGAAATGGCTGAAGCTTTCTTT	CSARDPYGGEMAEAFF
TRBV6-6	many	TRBJ2-7	.	TGTGCCAGCAGTTACTCCAGGGGAGTAGACGAGCAGTACTTC	CASSYSRGVDEQYF
TRBV7-8	few	TRBJ2-1	.	TGTGCCAGCAGCGATCTGGACAGCTACTCCTACAATGAGCAGTTCTTC	CASSDLDSYSYNEQFF
TRBV12-3/TRBV12-4	many	TRBJ1-6	.	TGTGCCAGCAGGACTACAGGGAGACCTGCACCCCTCCACTTT	CASRTTGRPAPLHF
TRBV5-4	many	TRBJ1-2	.	TGTGCCAGCAGCCCGGACAGAAATTATGGCTACACCTTC	CASSPDRNYGYTF
TRBV6-6	many	TRBJ1-5	.	TGTGCCAGCAGTTACCCCCAGTTTGCGGGGTGGGGTCAGCCCCAGCATTTT	CASSYPQFAGWGQPQHF
TRBV6-2/TRBV6-3	few	TRBJ2-2	.	TGTGCCAGCAGTCCGCTCCGGACGGTTATTTACGGGGAGCTGTTTTTT	CASSPLRTVIYGELFF